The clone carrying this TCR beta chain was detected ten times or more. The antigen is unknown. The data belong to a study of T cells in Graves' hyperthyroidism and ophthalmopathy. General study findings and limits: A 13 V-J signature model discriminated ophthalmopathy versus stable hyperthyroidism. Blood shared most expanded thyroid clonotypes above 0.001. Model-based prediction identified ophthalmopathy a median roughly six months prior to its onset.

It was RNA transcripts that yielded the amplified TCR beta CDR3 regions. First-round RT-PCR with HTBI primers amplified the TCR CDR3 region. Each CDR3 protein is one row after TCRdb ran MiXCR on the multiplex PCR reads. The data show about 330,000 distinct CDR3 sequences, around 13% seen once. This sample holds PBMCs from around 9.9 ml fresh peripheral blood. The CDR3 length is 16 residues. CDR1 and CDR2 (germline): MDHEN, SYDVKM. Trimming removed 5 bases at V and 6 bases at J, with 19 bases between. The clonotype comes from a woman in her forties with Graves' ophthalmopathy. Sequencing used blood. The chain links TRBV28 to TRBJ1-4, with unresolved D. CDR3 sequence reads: CASSQARGSSYEKLFF. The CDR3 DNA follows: TGTGCCAGCAGTCAAGCTAGAGGGTCTTCTTATGAAAAACTGTTTTTT.